Below, one T cell receptor beta chain is given with its context. Antigen: not known. TCRdb called the reads again in MiXCR, with one record for every CDR3 protein. In the table there are about 900,000 distinct CDR3 sequences, less than 35% of which are singletons. The data originate from a study of T cell repertoires in cytomegalovirus infection. Germline CDR1 reads SQVTM; CDR2 reads ANQGSEA. The ends lost 4 bases at V and 7 bases at J; junction bases unmatched: 1. The CDR3 extends over 11 amino acids. The sequenced sample was cultured CD8+ T cells from PBMCs, obtained from culture after CMV antigen stimulation. This clonotype originated in a human donor in good health (CMV status not recorded). Some clones in this sample may be carry-over from other donors' samples. The chain has TRBV29-1 and TRBJ1-2; 9 positions match TRBD1. CDR3: CSVGDRVGYTF. The CDR3 DNA is TGCAGCGTTGGGGACAGGGTTGGCTACACCTTC. Full variable domain (outside the CDR3, taken from reference TRBV29-1 and TRBJ1-2): SAVISQKPSRDICQRGTSLTIQCQVDSQVTMMFWYRQQPGQSLTLIATANQGSEATYESGFVIDKFPISRPNLTFSTLTVSNMSPEDSSIYLCSVGDRVGYTFGSGTRLTVV.